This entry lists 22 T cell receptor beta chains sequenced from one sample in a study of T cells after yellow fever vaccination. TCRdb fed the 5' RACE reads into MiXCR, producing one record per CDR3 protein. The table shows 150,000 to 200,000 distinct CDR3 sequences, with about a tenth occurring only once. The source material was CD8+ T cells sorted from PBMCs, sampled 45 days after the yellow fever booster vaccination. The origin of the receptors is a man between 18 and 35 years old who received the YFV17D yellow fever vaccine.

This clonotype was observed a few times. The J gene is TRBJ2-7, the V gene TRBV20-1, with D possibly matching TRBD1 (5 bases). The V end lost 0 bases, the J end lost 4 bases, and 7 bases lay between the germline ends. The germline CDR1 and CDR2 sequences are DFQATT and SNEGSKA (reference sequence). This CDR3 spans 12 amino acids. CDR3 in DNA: TGCAGTGCTAGAGATCAGGGTTACGAGCAGTACTTC. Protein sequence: CSARDQGYEQYF.

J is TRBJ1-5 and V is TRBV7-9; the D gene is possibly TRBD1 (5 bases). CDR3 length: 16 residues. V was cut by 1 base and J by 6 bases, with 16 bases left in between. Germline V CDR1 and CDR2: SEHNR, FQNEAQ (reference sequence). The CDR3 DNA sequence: TGTGCCAGCAGCTTAGAAGGCGCAGGGAGGACTCAGCCCCAGCATTTT. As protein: CASSLEGAGRTQPQHF.

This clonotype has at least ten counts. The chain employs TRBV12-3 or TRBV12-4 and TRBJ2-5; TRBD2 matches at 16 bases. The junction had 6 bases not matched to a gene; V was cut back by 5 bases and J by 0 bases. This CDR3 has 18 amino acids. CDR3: CASSAPGLAGGYQETQYF. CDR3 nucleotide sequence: TGTGCCAGCAGTGCCCCGGGACTAGCGGGGGGGTACCAAGAGACCCAGTACTTC.

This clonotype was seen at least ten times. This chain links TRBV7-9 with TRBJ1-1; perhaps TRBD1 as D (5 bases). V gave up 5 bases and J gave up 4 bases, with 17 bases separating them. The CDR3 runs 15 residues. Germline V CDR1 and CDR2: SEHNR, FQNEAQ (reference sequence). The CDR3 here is CASSSGWGDGTEAFF. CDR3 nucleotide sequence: TGTGCCAGCAGCAGCGGGTGGGGGGACGGCACTGAAGCTTTCTTT.

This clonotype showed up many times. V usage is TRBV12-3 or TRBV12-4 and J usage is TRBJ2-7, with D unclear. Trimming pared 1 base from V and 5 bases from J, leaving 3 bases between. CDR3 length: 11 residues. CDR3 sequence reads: CASSLGHEQYF. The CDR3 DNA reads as TGTGCCAGCAGTTTAGGGCACGAGCAGTACTTC.

The DNA for the CDR3 is TGTGCCAGCAGCCGGATGGGGCGGGGGACCACAGATACGCAGTATTTT. Amino acid sequence: CASSRMGRGTTDTQYF. The genes are TRBV14 and TRBJ2-3, with TRBD2 matching over 7 bases. Germline lookup yields CDR1 SGHDN and CDR2 FVKESK. V lost 4 bases, J lost 2 bases, and 9 bases stayed unmatched. The CDR3 has 16 residues. The entire variable domain, with the rest obtained from reference TRBV14 and TRBJ2-3, is as follows: EAGVTQFPSHSVIEKGQTVTLRCDPISGHDNLYWYRRVMGKEIKFLLHFVKESKQDESGMPNNRFLAERTGGTYSTLKVQPAELEDSGVYFCASSRMGRGTTDTQYFGPGTRLTVL.

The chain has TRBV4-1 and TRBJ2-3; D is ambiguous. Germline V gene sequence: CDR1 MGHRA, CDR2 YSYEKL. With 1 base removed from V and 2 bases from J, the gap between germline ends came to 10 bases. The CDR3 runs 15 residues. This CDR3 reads CASSQVFPPTDTQYF. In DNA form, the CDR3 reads TGCGCCAGCAGCCAAGTGTTCCCCCCCACAGATACGCAGTATTTT.

CDR3 region: CASSSSSRDGRYEQYF. The CDR3 nucleotides read TGTGCCAGCAGCTCCTCCTCCCGGGACGGAAGATACGAGCAGTACTTC. The chain uses TRBV7-8 and TRBJ2-7; either TRBD1 or TRBD2 may fit D (5 bases each). The CDR3 is 16 amino acids. CDR1 is SGHVS, CDR2 FQNEAQ, per germline. V lost 4 bases, J lost 4 bases, and 20 bases lay in between.

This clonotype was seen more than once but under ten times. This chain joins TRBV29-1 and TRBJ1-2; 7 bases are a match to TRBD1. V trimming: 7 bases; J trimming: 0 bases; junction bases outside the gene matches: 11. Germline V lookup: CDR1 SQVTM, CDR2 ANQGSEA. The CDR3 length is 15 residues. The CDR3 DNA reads TGCAGCGCTGGCCCTCGGGACAGCTCTAACTATGGCTACACCTTC. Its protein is CSAGPRDSSNYGYTF.

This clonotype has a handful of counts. In DNA, the CDR3 is TGCAGTGCTAGAGATCTCAGAGGGAACGAGCAGTACGTC. Protein product: CSARDLRGNEQYV. The chain recombines TRBV20-1 with TRBJ2-7; weak D call: TRBD2 (5 bases). V lost 0 bases, J lost 5 bases, and 11 bases lay in between. In germline, CDR1 is DFQATT, CDR2 SNEGSKA (reference sequence). This CDR3 has 13 residues.

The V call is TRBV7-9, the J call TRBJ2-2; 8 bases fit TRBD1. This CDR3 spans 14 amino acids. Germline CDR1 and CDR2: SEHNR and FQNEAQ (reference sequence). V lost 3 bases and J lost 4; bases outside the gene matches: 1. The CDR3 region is CASSFTGGTGELFF. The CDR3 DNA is TGTGCCAGCAGCTTTACAGGGGGCACCGGGGAGCTGTTTTTT.

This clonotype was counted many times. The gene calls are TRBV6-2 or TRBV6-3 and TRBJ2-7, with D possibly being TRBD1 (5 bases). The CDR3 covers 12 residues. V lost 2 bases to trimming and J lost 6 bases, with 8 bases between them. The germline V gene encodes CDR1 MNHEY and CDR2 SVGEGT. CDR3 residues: CASSYVQGEQYF. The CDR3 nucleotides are TGTGCCAGCAGTTACGTCCAGGGCGAGCAGTACTTC.

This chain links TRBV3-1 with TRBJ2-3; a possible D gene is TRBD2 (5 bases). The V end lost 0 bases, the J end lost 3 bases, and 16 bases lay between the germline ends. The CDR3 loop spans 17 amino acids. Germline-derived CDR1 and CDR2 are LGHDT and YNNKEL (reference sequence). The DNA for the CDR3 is TGTGCCAGCAGCCAAGATCCTAGCCCCCATTCGACAGATACGCAGTATTTT. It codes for CASSQDPSPHSTDTQYF.

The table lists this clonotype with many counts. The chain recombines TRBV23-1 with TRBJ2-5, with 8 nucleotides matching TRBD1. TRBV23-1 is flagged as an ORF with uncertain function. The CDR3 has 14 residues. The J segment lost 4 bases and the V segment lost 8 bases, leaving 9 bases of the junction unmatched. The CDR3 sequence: CASLRGDRRETQYF. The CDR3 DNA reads TGCGCCAGCCTCCGTGGGGACAGGAGAGAGACCCAGTACTTC.

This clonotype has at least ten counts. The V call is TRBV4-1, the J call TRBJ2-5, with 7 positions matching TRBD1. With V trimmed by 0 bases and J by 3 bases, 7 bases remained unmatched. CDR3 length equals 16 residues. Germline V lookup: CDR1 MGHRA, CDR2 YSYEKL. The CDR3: CASSQDMGQLEETQYF. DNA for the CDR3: TGCGCCAGCAGCCAAGATATGGGACAGTTAGAAGAGACCCAGTACTTC.

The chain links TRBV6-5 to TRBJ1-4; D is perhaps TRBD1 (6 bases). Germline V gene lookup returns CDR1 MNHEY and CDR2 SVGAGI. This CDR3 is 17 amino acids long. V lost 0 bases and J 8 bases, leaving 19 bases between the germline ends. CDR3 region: CASSYSPLEGVGEKLFF. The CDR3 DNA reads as TGTGCCAGCAGTTACTCACCACTTGAGGGGGTAGGAGAAAAACTGTTTTTT.

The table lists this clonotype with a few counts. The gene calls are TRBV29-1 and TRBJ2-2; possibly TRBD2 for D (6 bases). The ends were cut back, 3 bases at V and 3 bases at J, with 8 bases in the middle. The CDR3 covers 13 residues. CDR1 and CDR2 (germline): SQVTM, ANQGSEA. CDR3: CSVDWGDTGELFF. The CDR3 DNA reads TGCAGCGTTGATTGGGGGGACACCGGGGAGCTGTTTTTT.

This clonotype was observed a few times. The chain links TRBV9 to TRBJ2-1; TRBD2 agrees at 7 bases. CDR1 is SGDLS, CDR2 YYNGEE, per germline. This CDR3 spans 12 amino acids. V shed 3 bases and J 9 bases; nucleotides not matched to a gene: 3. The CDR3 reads CASSAGGGEQFF. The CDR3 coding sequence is TGTGCCAGCAGCGCGGGGGGAGGTGAGCAGTTCTTC.

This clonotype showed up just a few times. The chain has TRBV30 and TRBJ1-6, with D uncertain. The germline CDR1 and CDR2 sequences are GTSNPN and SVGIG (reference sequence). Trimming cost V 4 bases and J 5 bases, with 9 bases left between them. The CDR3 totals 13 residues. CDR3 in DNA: TGTGCCTGGATGGTCTCGGATAATTCACCCCTCCACTTT. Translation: CAWMVSDNSPLHF.

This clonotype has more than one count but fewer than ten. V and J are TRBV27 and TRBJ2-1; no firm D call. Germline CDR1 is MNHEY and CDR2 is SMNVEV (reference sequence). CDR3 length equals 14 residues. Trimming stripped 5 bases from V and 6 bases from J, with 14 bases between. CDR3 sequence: CASSPWAGSNEQFF. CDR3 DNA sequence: TGTGCCAGCAGTCCATGGGCAGGCTCCAATGAGCAGTTCTTC.

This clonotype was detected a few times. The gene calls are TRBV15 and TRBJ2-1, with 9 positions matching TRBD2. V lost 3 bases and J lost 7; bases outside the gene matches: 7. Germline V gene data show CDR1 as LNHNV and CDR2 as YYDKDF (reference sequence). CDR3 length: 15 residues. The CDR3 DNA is TGTGCCACCAGCAGGCCCGGGACTAGCCATAATGAGCAGTTCTTC. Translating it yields CATSRPGTSHNEQFF.

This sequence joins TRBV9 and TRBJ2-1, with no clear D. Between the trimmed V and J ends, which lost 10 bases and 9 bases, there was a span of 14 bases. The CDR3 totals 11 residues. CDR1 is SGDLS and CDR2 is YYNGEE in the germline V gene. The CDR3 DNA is TGTGCCTCCCAGCCGCTTGGTGAGCAGTTCTTC. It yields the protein CASQPLGEQFF. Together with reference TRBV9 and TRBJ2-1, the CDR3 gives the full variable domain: DSGVTQTPKHLITATGQRVTLRCSPRSGDLSVYWYQQSLDQGLQFLIQYYNGEERAKGNILERFSAQQFPDLHSELNLSSLELGDSALYFCASQPLGEQFFGPGTRLTVL.